Many counts were recorded for the clone carrying this T cell receptor (beta chain). Its target is not known. The data derive from a study of beta chain features in type 1 diabetes. About the study: Examination spanned 90 million to 140 million sorted cells from all samples. Study findings and constraints: VDJ junctions from patients with type 1 diabetes contained fewer insertions and more deletions. Researchers report that Type 1 diabetes patients had moderately but significantly shorter TCRB CDR3s across all four CD4+ subsets. Among patients, naive, central memory and Treg TCRB repertoires appeared more similar than among healthy donors.

Sorted populations were all over 95% pure. Germline CDR1 reads SGHTA; CDR2 reads FQGNSA. This CDR3 is built from 16 residues. Trimming cost V 1 base and J 1 base; bases outside gene matches: 5. TCRB transcripts that were expressed got sequenced, as all of the isolated RNA had been reverse transcribed. TCRdb keeps only in-frame clones here, not all; method: immunoSEQ multiplex PCR. The repertoire holds under 200,000 clones, with around 8.4% as singletons. The sample comprised central memory CD4+ T cells from blood. The chain combines TRBV7-2 with TRBJ2-3; TRBD1 aligns across 7 bases. This clonotype originated in a woman under 30 with type 1 diabetes. In DNA, the CDR3 is TGTGCCAGCAGCTTAGTGAAGGGGGCTCGCACAGATACGCAGTATTTT. Translated, it gives CASSLVKGARTDTQYF.